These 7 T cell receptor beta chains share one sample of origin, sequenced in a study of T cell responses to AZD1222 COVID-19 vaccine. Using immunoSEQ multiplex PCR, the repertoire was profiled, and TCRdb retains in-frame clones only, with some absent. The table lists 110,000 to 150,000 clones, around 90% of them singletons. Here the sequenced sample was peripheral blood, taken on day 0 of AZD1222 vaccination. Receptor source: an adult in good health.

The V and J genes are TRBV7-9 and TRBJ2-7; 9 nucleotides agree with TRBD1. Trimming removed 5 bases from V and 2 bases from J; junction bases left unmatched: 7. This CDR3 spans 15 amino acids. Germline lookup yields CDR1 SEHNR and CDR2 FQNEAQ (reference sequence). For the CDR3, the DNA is TGTGCCAGCAGCCCATGGGACAGGGAAACCTACGAGCAGTACTTC. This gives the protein CASSPWDRETYEQYF. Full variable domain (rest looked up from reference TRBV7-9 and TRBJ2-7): DTGVSQNPRHKITKRGQNVTFRCDPISEHNRLYWYRQTLGQGPEFLTYFQNEAQLEKSRLLSDRFSAERPKGSFSTLEIQRTEQGDSAMYLCASSPWDRETYEQYFGPGTRLTVT.

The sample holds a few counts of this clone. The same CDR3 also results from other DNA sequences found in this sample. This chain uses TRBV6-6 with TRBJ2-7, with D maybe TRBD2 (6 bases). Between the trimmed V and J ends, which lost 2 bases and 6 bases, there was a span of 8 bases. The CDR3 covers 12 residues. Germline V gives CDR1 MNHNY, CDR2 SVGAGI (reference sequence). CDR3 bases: TGTGCCAGCAGTTACGGAGGGCCCGAGCAGTACTTC. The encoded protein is CASSYGGPEQYF.

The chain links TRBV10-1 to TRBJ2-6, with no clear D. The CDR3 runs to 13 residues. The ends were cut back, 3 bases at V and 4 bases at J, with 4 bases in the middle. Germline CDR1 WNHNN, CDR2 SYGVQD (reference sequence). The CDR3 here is CASSDRGANVLTF. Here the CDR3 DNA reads TGCGCCAGCAGTGACAGGGGGGCCAACGTCCTGACTTTC.

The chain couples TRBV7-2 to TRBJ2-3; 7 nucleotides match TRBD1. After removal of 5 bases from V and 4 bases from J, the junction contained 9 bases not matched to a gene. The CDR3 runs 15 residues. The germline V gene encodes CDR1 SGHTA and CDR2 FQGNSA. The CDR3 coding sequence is TGTGCCAGCAGCCAGAGGACAGGAGGCGCAGATACGCAGTATTTT. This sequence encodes CASSQRTGGADTQYF.

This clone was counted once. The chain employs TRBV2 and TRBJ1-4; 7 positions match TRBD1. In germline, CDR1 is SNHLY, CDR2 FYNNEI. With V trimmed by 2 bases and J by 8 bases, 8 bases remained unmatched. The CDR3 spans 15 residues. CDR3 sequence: CASSEFQGVWEKLFF. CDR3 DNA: TGTGCCAGCAGTGAATTTCAGGGGGTCTGGGAAAAACTGTTTTTT. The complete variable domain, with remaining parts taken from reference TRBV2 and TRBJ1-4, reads EPEVTQTPSHQVTQMGQEVILRCVPISNHLYFYWYRQILGQKVEFLVSFYNNEISEKSEIFDDQFSVERPDGSNFTLKIRSTKLEDSAMYFCASSEFQGVWEKLFFGSGTQLSVL.

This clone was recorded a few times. The CDR3 protein is CAWTQGRDNGYTF. Written as DNA, the CDR3 is TGTGCCTGGACACAGGGACGCGATAATGGCTACACCTTC. This chain joins TRBV30 and TRBJ1-2; TRBD1 is a possible D gene (6 bases). The CDR3 is 13 residues long. V shed 4 bases and J shed 6 bases, with 15 bases lying between them. Germline V CDR1 and CDR2: GTSNPN, SVGIG (reference sequence).

In nucleotides, the CDR3 is TGTGCCAGCAGTTTATCGGACAGGGGGCACGAGCAGTACTTC. It is translated as CASSLSDRGHEQYF. This chain joins TRBV27 and TRBJ2-7; 11 nucleotides align to TRBD1. The V gene end was trimmed by 0 bases and the J gene end by 5 bases; junction bases not matched to a gene: 0. Germline V gene sequence: CDR1 MNHEY, CDR2 SMNVEV (reference sequence). The CDR3 spans 14 residues.